This TCR beta chain was found in a study of cytomegalovirus exposure and HLA in healthy donors. V was cut by 0 bases and J by 0 bases, with 9 bases left in between. There are 16 residues in the CDR3. CDR1 and CDR2 (germline): LNHDA, SQIVND (reference sequence). Study-level findings and limits: There were some V segments, including TRBV6-2 and TRBV6-3, excluded as indistinguishable.

Primers for the PCR totalled 60 Vbeta and 13 Jbeta. Under the authors' procedure: It was a later analysis that counted around 85 million unique TCR beta chains, of which about 10 million were shared. Profiling relied on immunoSEQ multiplex PCR, and the TCRdb table lists in-frame clones only, not all of them. V, J and clone size were drawn from that table, and D and trimming were deduced from the DNA. The sample lists around 200,000 clones; around four fifths were seen once. Each donor's status was that of a healthy bone marrow donor. Each donor was nominally healthy when sampled (though unrecorded immune exposures were likely). A word on this clone: Its antigen is as yet unknown.

The chain uses TRBV19 and TRBJ1-3, with a possible D match to TRBD1 (5 bases). The sequenced material came from PBMCs. This TCR was recovered from a woman aged 35 to 49 in good health and CMV-seronegative. The chain's CDR3 is CASSIEPGSSGNTIYF. As DNA, the CDR3 is TGTGCCAGTAGTATAGAACCAGGGTCCTCTGGAAACACCATATATTTT.